This T cell receptor (beta chain) was sequenced in a study of response to subunit inactivated influenza vaccine. Study outcomes and limitations: A suggestion made by the authors is that each seasonal influenza vaccination recruits few new T cells.

This clonotype was seen at least ten times. What it binds is unknown. The V gene lost 6 bases and the J gene lost 2 bases, with 8 bases spanning the gap. The CDR3 runs 11 residues. Germline V gene data show CDR1 as SQVTM and CDR2 as ANQGSEA. TCRdb called the RT-PCR reads again in MiXCR, with one record for every CDR3 protein. The sample has more than 700,000 distinct CDR3 sequences, around 21% seen once. This rearrangement joins TRBV29-1 to TRBJ2-7; maybe TRBD1 (6 bases). The receptor was derived from a man in his forties or fifties who received an inactivated influenza vaccine. Specimen: PBMCs from blood, collected 5 days after vaccination. CDR3 loop: CSVRTAYEQYF. DNA of the CDR3: TGCAGCGTCCGGACAGCCTACGAGCAGTACTTC.